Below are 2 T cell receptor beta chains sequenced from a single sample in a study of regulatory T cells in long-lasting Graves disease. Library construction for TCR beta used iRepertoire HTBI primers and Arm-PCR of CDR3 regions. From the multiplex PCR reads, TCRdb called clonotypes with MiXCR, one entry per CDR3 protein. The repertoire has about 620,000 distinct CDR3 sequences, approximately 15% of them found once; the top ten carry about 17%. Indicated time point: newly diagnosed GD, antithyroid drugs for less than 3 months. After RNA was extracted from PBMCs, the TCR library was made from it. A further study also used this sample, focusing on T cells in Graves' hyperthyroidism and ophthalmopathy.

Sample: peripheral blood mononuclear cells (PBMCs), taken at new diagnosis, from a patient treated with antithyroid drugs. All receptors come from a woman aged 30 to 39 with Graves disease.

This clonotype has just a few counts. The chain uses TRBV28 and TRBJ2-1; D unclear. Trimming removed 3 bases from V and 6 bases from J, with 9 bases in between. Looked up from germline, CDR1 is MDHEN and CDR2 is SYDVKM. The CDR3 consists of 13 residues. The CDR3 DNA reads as TGTGCCAGCAGTTTTAGGGTCAGCAATGAGCAGTTCTTC. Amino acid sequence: CASSFRVSNEQFF.

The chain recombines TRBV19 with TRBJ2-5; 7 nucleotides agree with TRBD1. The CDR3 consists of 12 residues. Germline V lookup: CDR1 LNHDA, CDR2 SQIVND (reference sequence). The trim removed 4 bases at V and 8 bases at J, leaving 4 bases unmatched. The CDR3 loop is CASSRDSRTQYF. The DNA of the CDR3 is TGTGCCAGTAGTAGGGACAGCCGAACCCAGTACTTC.